The 18 T cell receptor beta chains presented below share a single source sample, sequenced in a study of blood T cell repertoires in COVID-19. Assay: immunoSEQ multiplex PCR; the TCRdb copy retains only in-frame clones and omits some. This table holds some 140,000 clones, around three quarters found once. The specimen sequenced was peripheral blood. All receptors derive from an elderly man with acute or convalescent COVID-19.

This clone was observed a few times. The rearrangement joins TRBV11-2 to TRBJ2-1; 8 bases line up with TRBD2. Looked up from germline, CDR1 is SGHAT and CDR2 is FQNNGV. There are 14 residues in the CDR3. Trimming at V came to 6 bases and at J to 5 bases, leaving 6 bases not matched to a gene. In DNA form, the CDR3 reads TGTGCCAGCAGTGGAGCGGGGGCCAACAATGAGCAGTTCTTC. Translation gives CASSGAGANNEQFF.

J is TRBJ1-1 and V is TRBV7-9, with D possibly TRBD1 on 6 matching bases. Trimming left V 3 bases short and J 7 bases short, with 21 bases between. Germline CDR1 reads SEHNR; CDR2 reads FQNEAQ (reference sequence). The CDR3 loop spans 16 amino acids. The CDR3 sequence: CASSLPIRGPRDEAFF. The CDR3 DNA follows: TGTGCCAGCAGCTTGCCGATCAGGGGCCCGAGAGATGAAGCTTTCTTT.

V is TRBV10-3 and J is TRBJ1-2, with D uncertain. The CDR3 totals 17 residues. V was trimmed by 0 bases and J by 1 base, leaving 15 bases between them. Germline V lookup: CDR1 ENHRY, CDR2 SYGVKD. The CDR3 coding sequence is TGTGCCATCAGTGAGTCGAATTTCAGGCAGGATAACTATGGCTACACCTTC. Protein sequence: CAISESNFRQDNYGYTF.

This sequence joins TRBV11-2 and TRBJ1-1; D possibly corresponds to TRBD1 (6 bases). The germline V gene has CDR1 SGHAT and CDR2 FQNNGV. The V and J ends lost 1 base and 3 bases respectively, with 18 bases between them. The length of the CDR3 is 17 residues. CDR3 residues: CASSLGTLQGRDTEAFF. In DNA form, the CDR3 reads TGTGCCAGCAGCTTAGGAACCCTACAGGGAAGGGACACTGAAGCTTTCTTT.

The chain has TRBV7-2 and TRBJ1-2; 7 bases map to TRBD1. CDR1 and CDR2 (germline): SGHTA, FQGNSA. Trimming cost V 4 bases and J 6 bases; bases outside gene matches: 5. The CDR3 spans 13 residues. For the CDR3, the DNA is TGTGCCAGCAGCTCGCCGACAGGGCATGGCTACACCTTC. Protein: CASSSPTGHGYTF.

There are many counts of this clone. This chain joins TRBV28 and TRBJ2-7; a possible D gene is TRBD2 (6 bases). This CDR3 is built from 12 residues. Germline V gene data show CDR1 as MDHEN and CDR2 as SYDVKM. Trimming pared 4 bases from V and 3 bases from J, leaving 7 bases between. CDR3 amino acids: CASSYSGYEQYF. The CDR3 DNA reads as TGTGCCAGCAGTTATAGCGGCTACGAGCAGTACTTC.

The rearrangement links TRBV7-2 to TRBJ1-5; 8 bases match TRBD1. The CDR3 is 13 residues long. V lost 5 bases to trimming and J lost 6 bases; unmatched junction nucleotides: 3. Germline V CDR1 and CDR2: SGHTA, FQGNSA. The CDR3 nucleotides are TGTGCCAGCAGCGGACAGGGTATTCAGCCCCAGCATTTT. This encodes CASSGQGIQPQHF. The whole variable domain, filled in from reference TRBV7-2 and TRBJ1-5, reads GAGVSQSPSNKVTEKGKDVELRCDPISGHTALYWYRQSLGQGLEFLIYFQGNSAPDKSGLPSDRFSAERTGGSVSTLTIQRTQQEDSAVYLCASSGQGIQPQHFGDGTRLSIL.

The V gene is TRBV3-1 (or the pseudogene TRBV3-2), the J gene TRBJ2-7, with 10 nucleotides matching TRBD2. Germline CDR1 reads LGHDT; CDR2 reads YNNKEL (reference sequence). The CDR3 spans 17 residues. V was clipped by 0 bases and J by 7 bases; unmatched bases: 12. CDR3 loop: CASSQDFRSSGGLEQYF. The CDR3 region has the DNA TGTGCCAGCAGCCAAGATTTTCGGTCTAGCGGGGGCTTGGAGCAGTACTTC.

This sequence joins TRBV12-3 or TRBV12-4 and TRBJ1-6; possible D gene TRBD1, 5 bases. The CDR3 is 13 amino acids. V was cut by 3 bases and J by 7 bases, with 7 bases left in between. CDR3 residues: CASSLTENSPLHF. DNA of the CDR3: TGTGCCAGCAGTTTGACAGAAAATTCACCCCTCCACTTT.

The chain joins TRBV24-1 to TRBJ1-2; no firm D call. The CDR3 has 16 residues. V was trimmed by 5 bases and J by 1 base, leaving 16 bases between them. Germline values: CDR1 KGHDR, CDR2 SFDVKD. CDR3 region: CATSGPFSDNNYGYTF. In DNA form, the CDR3 reads TGTGCCACCAGTGGGCCCTTCTCCGACAATAACTATGGCTACACCTTC.

This chain uses TRBV10-3 with TRBJ2-5; TRBD1 matches 7 bases. V gave up 3 bases and J gave up 1 base; unmatched junction bases: 2. The CDR3 spans 14 residues. Germline V CDR1 and CDR2: ENHRY, SYGVKD. The CDR3 DNA reads as TGTGCCATCAGTGAACGACAGGGCCAAGAGACCCAGTACTTC. Its protein product is CAISERQGQETQYF.

This clone was counted a few times. This chain links TRBV29-1 with TRBJ1-1, with D tentatively TRBD1 (5 bases). Germline-derived CDR1 and CDR2 are SQVTM and ANQGSEA. The CDR3 covers 12 residues. DNA of the CDR3: TGCAGGCTGCGGGGGGAGGACACTGAAGCTTTCTTT. Translating gives CRLRGEDTEAFF.

The chain combines TRBV7-6 with TRBJ2-1, with 8 positions matching TRBD2. CDR1 is SGHVS and CDR2 is FNYEAQ in the germline V gene. Trimming took 0 bases from V and 0 from J; bases not matched to a gene: 4. This CDR3 comprises 17 residues. The CDR3 DNA reads as TGTGCCAGCAGCTTAGCTCGGGGGGGCGCCTCCTACAATGAGCAGTTCTTC. Amino acids: CASSLARGGASYNEQFF.

V is TRBV30 and J is TRBJ1-3, with TRBD1 as a possible D gene (5 bases). The CDR3 is 12 amino acids. The V gene lost 2 bases and the J gene lost 4 bases, with 6 bases spanning the gap. CDR1 is GTSNPN and CDR2 is SVGIG in the germline V gene (reference sequence). CDR3 loop: CAWSSGGNTIYF. The CDR3 DNA reads as TGTGCCTGGAGTTCAGGGGGAAACACCATATATTTT.

The gene calls are TRBV7-3 and TRBJ1-1; a possible D gene is TRBD1 (6 bases). Germline CDR1 is SGHTA and CDR2 is FQGTGA. The length of the CDR3 is 13 residues. The V end was cut by 3 bases, the J end by 4 bases, with 9 bases between. The CDR3 spells CASSFRGGTEAFF. CDR3 sequence (DNA): TGTGCCAGCAGCTTCAGGGGTGGCACTGAAGCTTTCTTT.

This chain joins TRBV7-2 and TRBJ2-7, with D possibly TRBD1 on 5 matching bases. V gave up 0 bases and J gave up 2 bases, with 14 bases separating them. Germline lookup yields CDR1 SGHTA and CDR2 FQGNSA. The CDR3 runs to 16 residues. DNA for the CDR3: TGTGCCAGCAGCTTAGCAGACAGCGAGCCACCCTACGAGCAGTACTTC. Its protein is CASSLADSEPPYEQYF.

The V gene is TRBV5-1, the J gene TRBJ1-2, with 9 bases that match TRBD1. Germline lookup yields CDR1 SGHRS and CDR2 YFSETQ. The V segment lost 1 base and the J segment 2 bases; nucleotides outside the gene matches: 6. This CDR3 region has 16 residues. The CDR3 DNA reads TGCGCCAGCAGCTTGCCCGGGACAGGGAGGAACTATGGCTACACCTTC. As protein: CASSLPGTGRNYGYTF.

This clone is categorized as medium-sized (0.01 to 0.1%). The chain is built from TRBV10-3 and TRBJ1-3; TRBD1 is a possible D gene (5 bases). CDR1 is ENHRY and CDR2 is SYGVKD in the germline V gene. Trimming stripped 2 bases from V and 0 bases from J, with 8 bases between. This CDR3 contains 15 residues. The CDR3 nucleotides are TGTGCCATCAGTGAGCCCAGGGTCTCTGGAAACACCATATATTTT. Protein product: CAISEPRVSGNTIYF.